The 21 T cell receptor beta chains below all came from one sample that was sequenced in a study of Tregs in tolerant kidney transplant recipients. The table came from immunoSEQ multiplex PCR; TCRdb's copy has only in-frame clones and leaves some out. This repertoire shows about 64,000 clones, 95% to 98% found once; its top ten account for nearly 0.35%. Sequenced material: Tregs from blood, taken before the transplant. The source of these receptors is a human donor who received a combined kidney and bone marrow transplant.

The rearrangement uses TRBV4-2 and TRBJ1-2, with 11 nucleotides matching TRBD1. CDR1 is LGHNA and CDR2 is YNFKEQ in the germline V gene. This CDR3 region has 16 residues. V shed 3 bases and J 4 bases; nucleotides not matched to a gene: 7. The CDR3 nucleotides read TGTGCCAGCAGCCAGACCGGACAGGGGGCCGGCTATGGCTACACCTTC. It codes for CASSQTGQGAGYGYTF.

This rearrangement joins TRBV10-3 to TRBJ2-7; tentative D call: TRBD1 (6 bases). The germline V and J ends were trimmed by 9 bases and 0 bases, with 12 bases remaining between them. The germline V gene has CDR1 ENHRY and CDR2 SYGVKD. The CDR3 sequence is 13 residues long. The chain's CDR3 is CAIGRGSSYEQYF. The CDR3 DNA follows: TGTGCCATTGGCAGGGGTAGCTCCTACGAGCAGTACTTC.

The chain is built from TRBV10-3 and TRBJ2-3, with 7 bases matching TRBD1. V lost 0 bases, J lost 2 bases, and 11 bases stayed unmatched. The CDR3 is 18 amino acids. Germline-derived CDR1 and CDR2 are ENHRY and SYGVKD. The CDR3: CAISESPPGQALTDTQYF. CDR3 bases: TGTGCCATCAGTGAGTCACCGCCCGGACAGGCGCTCACAGATACGCAGTATTTT.

The rearrangement joins TRBV20-1 to TRBJ2-1; no clear D. V was pared by 4 bases and J by 5 bases, with 6 bases between. The CDR3 extends over 11 amino acids. CDR1 and CDR2 (germline): DFQATT, SNEGSKA (reference sequence). The CDR3 protein is CSANRDNEQFF. As DNA, the CDR3 is TGCAGTGCTAATCGGGACAATGAGCAGTTCTTC.

The rearrangement joins TRBV18 to TRBJ2-7; no clear D. The V gene lost 2 bases and the J gene lost 3 bases, with 14 bases spanning the gap. The CDR3 is 15 residues long. Germline assignment: CDR1 KGHSH and CDR2 LQKENI. The DNA for the CDR3 is TGTGCCAGCTCACCATCCGACCAGACATACTACGAGCAGTACTTC. Translating gives CASSPSDQTYYEQYF. Filled out from reference TRBV18 and TRBJ2-7, the complete variable domain reads NAGVMQNPRHLVRRRGQEARLRCSPMKGHSHVYWYRQLPEEGLKFMVYLQKENIIDESGMPKERFSAEFPKEGPSILRIQQVVRGDSAAYFCASSPSDQTYYEQYFGPGTRLTVT.

This clone has more than one count but fewer than ten. Written as DNA, the CDR3 is TGTGCCAGCAGCTTGCCAGGGTACGGCCCCTACGAGCAGTACTTC. It translates to CASSLPGYGPYEQYF. V gene TRBV5-4 combines with J gene TRBJ2-7, with D tentatively TRBD1 (5 bases). Looked up from germline, CDR1 is SGHNT and CDR2 is YYREEE (reference sequence). This CDR3 has 15 amino acids. V was trimmed by 1 base and J by 2 bases, leaving 13 bases between them.

The rearrangement links TRBV9 to TRBJ2-1; D is unclear. Per the germline V gene, CDR1 is SGDLS and CDR2 is YYNGEE. The germline V and J ends were trimmed by 0 bases and 9 bases, with 16 bases remaining between them. The CDR3 is 15 amino acids. CDR3 loop: CASSVVSFEDGEQFF. CDR3 nucleotides: TGTGCCAGCAGCGTAGTATCTTTCGAGGATGGTGAGCAGTTCTTC.

The chain employs TRBV6-1 and TRBJ2-7; D remains ambiguous. The CDR3 covers 15 residues. The V end was cut by 7 bases, the J end by 0 bases, with 16 bases between. Germline V gene lookup returns CDR1 MNHNS and CDR2 SASEGT. The CDR3 loop is CASISPRPGSYEQYF. The CDR3 DNA reads TGTGCCAGCATATCTCCCCGGCCGGGCTCCTACGAGCAGTACTTC.

The CDR3 bases are TGCGCCAGCAGCCAAGATCCGACGGGAGTAGCCAAAAACATTCAGTACTTC. Translation: CASSQDPTGVAKNIQYF. The rearrangement links TRBV4-1 to TRBJ2-4; D possibly corresponds to TRBD2 (6 bases). This CDR3 has 17 amino acids. The germline V gene encodes CDR1 MGHRA and CDR2 YSYEKL. Trimming stripped 0 bases from V and 0 bases from J, with 12 bases between.

This chain links TRBV19 with TRBJ2-2; D gene unclear. CDR1 is LNHDA, CDR2 SQIVND, per germline (reference sequence). The CDR3 sequence is 13 residues long. V lost 6 bases to trimming and J lost 6 bases, with 11 bases between them. The CDR3 bases are TGTGCCAGTAGGCTTCAGGTGGCCGGGGAGCTGTTTTTT. It translates to CASRLQVAGELFF.

The chain joins TRBV5-1 to TRBJ1-5; TRBD1 matches at 7 bases. There are 15 residues in the CDR3. In germline, CDR1 is SGHRS, CDR2 YFSETQ. V was clipped by 4 bases and J by 6 bases; unmatched bases: 10. CDR3 region: CASSPGPGDSQPQHF. DNA of the CDR3: TGCGCCAGCAGCCCCGGGCCGGGGGACAGTCAGCCCCAGCATTTT.

The CDR3 sequence is CASSQEQGFGNTIYF. The CDR3 DNA follows: TGTGCCAGCTCCCAAGAACAGGGTTTCGGAAACACCATATATTTT. The V call is TRBV18, the J call TRBJ1-3, with D possibly matching TRBD1 (6 bases). This CDR3 has 15 amino acids. Trimming left V 6 bases short and J 4 bases short, with 16 bases between. Germline lookup yields CDR1 KGHSH and CDR2 LQKENI. Based on the CDR3 plus reference TRBV18 and TRBJ1-3, the full variable domain is NAGVMQNPRHLVRRRGQEARLRCSPMKGHSHVYWYRQLPEEGLKFMVYLQKENIIDESGMPKERFSAEFPKEGPSILRIQQVVRGDSAAYFCASSQEQGFGNTIYFGEGSWLTVV.

The J gene is TRBJ2-7, the V gene TRBV7-9; 8 bases match TRBD1. This CDR3 comprises 14 residues. The V and J ends lost 1 base and 7 bases, in that order; junction bases with no gene match: 6. Per the germline V gene, CDR1 is SEHNR and CDR2 is FQNEAQ (reference sequence). CDR3: CASSLGQGAVEQYF. In DNA form, the CDR3 reads TGTGCCAGCAGCTTAGGGCAGGGGGCTGTTGAGCAGTACTTC.

The chain is built from TRBV5-1 and TRBJ2-5; TRBD2 matches at 9 bases. Germline V gene sequence: CDR1 SGHRS, CDR2 YFSETQ. V gave up 7 bases and J gave up 5 bases; unmatched junction bases: 12. This CDR3 comprises 15 residues. CDR3 DNA: TGCGCCAGCTCCGGGGTAGCGGGAGTTTCGGAGACCCAGTACTTC. Protein sequence: CASSGVAGVSETQYF.

V usage is TRBV6-1 and J usage is TRBJ1-2; tentative D call: TRBD1 (6 bases). V dropped 1 base and J dropped 7 bases, with 16 bases sitting between them. This CDR3 has 15 amino acids. Germline loops: CDR1 MNHNS, CDR2 SASEGT. CDR3 nucleotides: TGTGCCAGCAGTGAAGACCCCTCAGGGGCAAGTGGCTACACCTTC. Translating it yields CASSEDPSGASGYTF.

The rearrangement links TRBV5-6 to TRBJ2-2, with 10 bases aligning to TRBD1. The V gene end was trimmed by 0 bases and the J gene end by 7 bases; junction bases not matched to a gene: 3. The length of the CDR3 is 15 residues. In germline, CDR1 is SGHDT, CDR2 YYEEEE. The DNA of the CDR3 is TGTGCCAGCAGCTTGGGACAGGGGGCCTTCGGGGAGCTGTTTTTT. Encoded protein: CASSLGQGAFGELFF.

This chain connects TRBV5-8 to TRBJ2-1, with a possible D match to TRBD2 (5 bases). Trimming removed 1 base at V and 6 bases at J, with 20 bases between. The CDR3 is made up of 17 amino acids. Germline loops: CDR1 SGHTS, CDR2 YDEGEE. As DNA, the CDR3 is TGTGCCAGCAGCTTGAGGTTGGACTTGAATTTCCCCAATGAGCAGTTCTTC. As protein: CASSLRLDLNFPNEQFF.

The CDR3 bases are TGTGCCAGCAGCCTCCGACTAGCGGGAGGCCTCTCCTACAATGAGCAGTTCTTC. It translates to CASSLRLAGGLSYNEQFF. This chain uses TRBV4-2 with TRBJ2-1, with 13 bases identical to TRBD2. V dropped 4 bases and J dropped 0; count of bases not matched to a gene: 6. This CDR3 is built from 18 residues. Germline lookup yields CDR1 LGHNA and CDR2 YNFKEQ.

The V gene is TRBV5-1, the J gene TRBJ2-1; weak D call: TRBD2 (5 bases). V lost 4 bases and J 6 bases, leaving 8 bases between the germline ends. The CDR3 has 12 residues. The germline CDR1 and CDR2 sequences are SGHRS and YFSETQ. CDR3 in DNA: TGCGCCAGCAGCGTTGGAGGCAATGAGCAGTTCTTC. It codes for CASSVGGNEQFF.

This chain uses TRBV27 with TRBJ1-2; no reliable D call. Germline CDR1 MNHEY, CDR2 SMNVEV (reference sequence). V shed 0 bases and J shed 5 bases, with 10 bases lying between them. The CDR3 spans 14 residues. The DNA of the CDR3 is TGTGCCAGCAGTTTATCTCCAGGCTTATATGGCTACACCTTC. Translation: CASSLSPGLYGYTF.

This chain links TRBV5-1 with TRBJ2-1; TRBD2 matches at 8 bases. Germline V CDR1 and CDR2: SGHRS, YFSETQ. The V gene end was trimmed by 0 bases and the J gene end by 5 bases; junction bases not matched to a gene: 4. There are 15 residues in the CDR3. The CDR3 coding sequence is TGCGCCAGCAGCTTGGGTAGCGGGGTGGACAATGAGCAGTTCTTC. The encoded protein is CASSLGSGVDNEQFF.